This T cell receptor beta chain appears in the sequencing data of a study of beta chain features in type 1 diabetes. Whole-study findings and limits: Healthy donors had naive, central memory and Treg TCRB repertoires that appeared less similar than those seen among patients. The study found fewer insertions and more deletions at VDJ junctions in type 1 diabetes patients.

The authors reverse transcribed all of the isolated RNA, so sequencing captured expressed TCRB transcripts. TCRdb's table, derived via immunoSEQ multiplex PCR, lists solely in-frame clones and lacks some. The data contain around 250,000 clones, less than 35% of them singletons. Germline-derived CDR1 and CDR2 are SGHAT and FQNNGV. The CDR3 loop spans 15 amino acids. Each donor gave one heparinised blood draw averaging about 100 mL. Researchers reported sorting CD4+ naive, central memory, regulatory and stem cell-like memory cells via CD45RO/CCR7/CD25/CD127/CD95/CD27. A word on this clone: Its cognate antigen is unknown. At one end the junction does not follow the germline gene, possibly because of a read error.

The clonotype was recovered from a man under 40 in good health. The chain links TRBV11-2 to TRBJ1-2; TRBD1 matches 9 bases. The sequenced material came from central memory CD4+ T cells from blood. The DNA of the CDR3 is TGTGCCAGCAGTTTAGGGACAGGGAGTTACTATGGCTACACCTTC. Translating it yields CASSLGTGSYYGYTF.